One T cell receptor (beta chain) is described in this entry. What it recognizes is unknown. Arm-PCR of CDR3 regions with iRepertoire HTBI primers generated TCR beta libraries. TCRdb re-called the multiplex PCR reads with MiXCR, one entry per CDR3 protein. In the table there are some 450,000 distinct CDR3 sequences, around 22% of which are singletons. V was clipped by 0 bases and J by 5 bases; unmatched bases: 7. This CDR3 has 15 residues. Germline-derived CDR1 and CDR2 are SGDLS and YYNGEE. The data were taken from a study of regulatory T cells in long-lasting Graves disease. Time point indicated: persistent/refractory GD, antithyroid drugs over 5 years with positive TRAb. Extracted PBMC RNA gave rise to the TCR library. Patients with Graves' disease were diagnosed by American Thyroid Association guidelines. Study outcomes and limitations: Favored gene segments in persistent disease were TRBV28, TRBJ1-2 and TRBJ2-5.

The chain has TRBV9 and TRBJ2-7; TRBD2 agrees at 8 bases. Here the sequenced sample was peripheral blood mononuclear cells (PBMCs), taken when the disease was refractory, from a patient treated with antithyroid drugs. This receptor was obtained from a female donor with Graves disease. CDR3 nucleotide sequence: TGTGCCAGCAGCGTAGGAAGCGGGAGATACCACGAGCAGTACTTC. Protein: CASSVGSGRYHEQYF.